This passage covers 26 T cell receptor beta chains from one sample sequenced in a study of metastatic and nonmetastatic thyroid tumors. Treatment of any kind had been given to no patient before thyroid surgery. TCRdb re-processed the PCR reads through MiXCR. This sample has about 19,000 clones; around 25% occur once, and the top ten carry 2.5% to 3.5%. Sequenced sample: blood. The receptors were sampled from a male donor with papillary thyroid cancer or a benign thyroid nodule (not recorded which). Some clones in this sample may be carry-over from other donors' samples.

This clone rates as medium-sized. The chain joins TRBV12-3 or TRBV12-4 to TRBJ2-1, with 7 bases fitting TRBD2. The V and J ends lost 3 bases and 3 bases, in that order; junction bases with no gene match: 2. CDR3 length equals 14 residues. This CDR3 is CASSLWGGYNEQFF. For the CDR3, the DNA is TGTGCCAGCAGTTTGTGGGGGGGCTACAATGAGCAGTTCTTC.

By proportion, this clone is medium-sized. The chain combines TRBV4-1 with TRBJ1-2; no clear D gene. V lost 5 bases and J lost 2, with 12 bases in between. Germline V gene lookup returns CDR1 MGHRA and CDR2 YSYEKL. CDR3 length equals 14 residues. CDR3 amino acids: CASSSSGSNYGYTF. Here the CDR3 DNA reads TGCGCCAGCAGCTCCAGCGGAAGCAACTATGGCTACACCTTC.

This clone has at least ten counts. Just one base apart from a much larger clone, this may be a read error. The chain has TRBV2 and TRBJ2-3; D might be TRBD2 (6 bases). Germline-derived CDR1 and CDR2 are SNHLY and FYNNEI. Deletions cut 7 bases from V and 4 bases from J, with 12 bases between. CDR3 length: 13 amino acids. The CDR3 sequence: CASNGTSSDTQYF. The CDR3 coding sequence is TGTGCCAGCAACGGGACTTCTTCAGATACGCAGTATTTT.

This clone has more than one count but fewer than ten. The rearrangement uses TRBV6-2 or TRBV6-3 and TRBJ2-2; possibly TRBD1 or TRBD2 for D (5 bases each). Between the trimmed V and J ends, which lost 4 bases and 9 bases, there was a span of 18 bases. The CDR3 is 15 amino acids. Germline V gene data show CDR1 as MNHEY and CDR2 as SVGEGT. The chain's CDR3 is CASSWAGPRGRELFF. Written as DNA, the CDR3 is TGTGCCAGCAGTTGGGCCGGGCCCCGGGGCCGGGAGCTGTTTTTT.

This clone is medium-sized in the sample. The rearrangement links TRBV4-1 to TRBJ2-5; TRBD2 matches at 7 bases. The CDR3 is 18 amino acids. Trimming removed 2 bases from V and 5 bases from J; junction bases left unmatched: 17. Germline V CDR1 and CDR2: MGHRA, YSYEKL. The CDR3 sequence is CASSQTPLRAVGGETQYF. The CDR3, as DNA: TGCGCCAGCAGCCAAACCCCCTTAAGAGCGGTGGGGGGGGAGACCCAGTACTTC.

J is TRBJ1-2 and V is TRBV4-3; a weak D match, TRBD1 (5 bases). The V end was cut by 3 bases, the J end by 8 bases, with 10 bases between. CDR3 size: 12 residues. Germline lookup yields CDR1 LGHNA and CDR2 YSLEER. CDR3: CASSQGPGGYTF. The CDR3 bases are TGCGCCAGCAGCCAGGGACCGGGGGGCTACACCTTC.

The J gene is TRBJ2-7, the V gene TRBV20-1; TRBD1 matches 9 bases. The V gene's germline CDR1 is DFQATT and CDR2 SNEGSKA (reference sequence). With V trimmed by 6 bases and J by 2 bases, 8 bases remained unmatched. The CDR3 runs to 14 residues. The CDR3 protein is CSAPDRGFTYEQYF. DNA of the CDR3: TGCAGTGCCCCTGACAGGGGGTTTACCTACGAGCAGTACTTC.

This clone occurred many times. The chain recombines TRBV2 with TRBJ1-1, with no clear D. This CDR3 comprises 14 residues. V was shortened by 6 bases and J by 2 bases, with 13 bases between the two germline ends. In germline, CDR1 is SNHLY, CDR2 FYNNEI. The CDR3 nucleotides read TGTGCCAGCAGCAAACTCGGACCAAACACTGAAGCTTTCTTT. Its protein is CASSKLGPNTEAFF.

This clone was counted between two and nine times. The V gene is TRBV28, the J gene TRBJ1-2; 10 bases are a match to TRBD1. The J segment lost 7 bases and the V segment lost 8 bases, leaving 10 bases of the junction unmatched. The germline CDR1 and CDR2 sequences are MDHEN and SYDVKM. CDR3 length: 14 residues. Written as DNA, the CDR3 is TGTGCCAGCCGTAGAAACCGGGACAGGGGTGGCTACACCTTC. Translation gives CASRRNRDRGGYTF.

To note about this clone: One end of the junction does not line up with germline, which may come from a read error. The rearrangement links TRBV19 to TRBJ1-2; a weak D match, TRBD1 (5 bases). The CDR3 consists of 13 residues. Germline V gene data show CDR1 as LNHDA and CDR2 as SQIVND (reference sequence). The CDR3 DNA is TGTTCCAGTAATACACAGGTAATTGGTGGCTACACCTTC. This codes for CSSNTQVIGGYTF.

This clone is medium-sized. This chain joins TRBV6-1 and TRBJ2-7; D unresolved. V was clipped by 0 bases and J by 4 bases, with 16 bases between them. From germline, CDR1 is MNHNS and CDR2 SASEGT. The CDR3 loop spans 16 amino acids. The CDR3 bases are TGTGCCAGCAGTGAAGCGGGTTCTAGTCACGGTTACGAGCAGTACTTC. It yields the protein CASSEAGSSHGYEQYF.

This chain connects TRBV27 to TRBJ2-1; D ambiguous. In germline, CDR1 is MNHEY, CDR2 SMNVEV (reference sequence). V lost 3 bases and J lost 10, with 16 bases in between. This CDR3 has 14 residues. The CDR3 DNA reads as TGTGCCAGCAGTTTGGAGCCGCGAGAACACGAGCAGTTCTTC. It yields the protein CASSLEPREHEQFF.

This clone showed up just a few times. The rearrangement links TRBV6-5 to TRBJ2-1; 9 bases agree with TRBD2. The J segment lost 9 bases and the V segment lost 2 bases, leaving 8 bases of the junction unmatched. The germline V gene encodes CDR1 MNHEY and CDR2 SVGAGI. The CDR3 contains 15 residues. The CDR3 coding sequence is TGTGCCAGCAGTTACAGCGGGAGGACGCCCCTTGAGCAGTTCTTC. Protein: CASSYSGRTPLEQFF.

The rearrangement uses TRBV20-1 and TRBJ2-7, with 8 bases fitting TRBD2. With 4 bases clipped from V and 6 bases from J, the junction kept 11 bases outside the gene matches. Germline CDR1 DFQATT, CDR2 SNEGSKA (reference sequence). The CDR3 spans 14 residues. CDR3 in DNA: TGCAGTGCTAAAAGCGGGAGCAGCTCGGGCGAGCAGTACTTC. This encodes CSAKSGSSSGEQYF.

There are many counts of this clone. This chain links TRBV2 with TRBJ2-4; D call uncertain. The CDR3 covers 13 residues. CDR1 SNHLY and CDR2 FYNNEI come from the germline V gene. Between the trimmed V and J ends, which lost 1 base and 11 bases, there was a span of 12 bases. The CDR3 reads CASSEGWAAFQYF. CDR3 sequence (DNA): TGTGCCAGCAGTGAAGGATGGGCAGCCTTTCAGTACTTC.

The chain uses TRBV5-1 and TRBJ2-4; D not resolved. V shed 1 base and J shed 1 base, with 9 bases lying between them. Per the germline V gene, CDR1 is SGHRS and CDR2 is YFSETQ. The CDR3 consists of 15 residues. The DNA of the CDR3 is TGCGCCAGCAGCTTGCCCAGTCCGGCCAAAAACATTCAGTACTTC. Its translation: CASSLPSPAKNIQYF.

This clone was picked up many times. The rearrangement links TRBV24-1 to TRBJ2-2; 7 bases map to TRBD1. V lost 4 bases to trimming and J lost 2 bases; unmatched junction nucleotides: 9. Germline-derived CDR1 and CDR2 are KGHDR and SFDVKD. This CDR3 spans 17 amino acids. The DNA of the CDR3 is TGTGCCACCAGTGACTACCTCGACAGGGCAAACACCGGGGAGCTGTTTTTT. This translates into CATSDYLDRANTGELFF.

Within the sample, this clone is medium-sized (0.01 to 0.1%). The chain is built from TRBV4-1 and TRBJ2-7, with D maybe TRBD1 (6 bases). V lost 1 base and J 4 bases, leaving 14 bases between the germline ends. Germline V lookup: CDR1 MGHRA, CDR2 YSYEKL. The CDR3 runs 15 residues. CDR3 coding DNA: TGCGCCAGCAGCCAAGCTGGGGGCGCCGGTTACGAGCAGTACTTC. Translated, it gives CASSQAGGAGYEQYF.

In its sample, this clone ranks as medium-sized. The rearrangement links TRBV4-2 to TRBJ2-1; D gene uncertain. CDR3 length equals 15 residues. The V gene's germline CDR1 is LGHNA and CDR2 YNFKEQ. V was shortened by 4 bases and J by 2 bases, with 12 bases between the two germline ends. The CDR3 region has the DNA TGTGCCAGCAGCCGCGCTTTAGTAGCCTACAATGAGCAGTTCTTC. Protein sequence: CASSRALVAYNEQFF.

The J gene is TRBJ2-7, the V gene TRBV12-3 or TRBV12-4, with D perhaps matching TRBD1 (6 bases). V shed 5 bases and J shed 7 bases, with 18 bases lying between them. This CDR3 contains 14 residues. DNA for the CDR3: TGTGCCAGCAGTGCACAGGGTGGGATTGGGGAGCAGTACTTC. Protein product: CASSAQGGIGEQYF.

This clone showed up many times. The chain couples TRBV20-1 to TRBJ1-1; D not certain. Germline-derived CDR1 and CDR2 are DFQATT and SNEGSKA (reference sequence). The CDR3 has 12 amino acids. Trimming stripped 3 bases from V and 3 bases from J, with 8 bases between. Here the CDR3 DNA reads TGCAGTGCTAGCAGAGAAGACACTGAAGCTTTCTTT. Its translation is CSASREDTEAFF.

This chain uses TRBV20-1 with TRBJ1-1; tentative D call: TRBD1 (6 bases). The V and J ends lost 0 bases and 13 bases respectively, with 15 bases between them. Germline CDR1 DFQATT, CDR2 SNEGSKA (reference sequence). CDR3 length equals 12 residues. CDR3 nucleotide sequence: TGCAGTGCTAGAGATGGGGACACCTCTGTTTTCTTT. As protein: CSARDGDTSVFF.

This clone was observed many times. The genes are TRBV18 and TRBJ2-2, with TRBD2 matching over 9 bases. The CDR3 is 19 amino acids. Unmatched junction bases numbered 14, after V lost 2 bases and J lost 4 bases. The germline gives CDR1 KGHSH, CDR2 LQKENI. The CDR3 loop reads CASSPFSGRIRRITGELFF. CDR3 in DNA: TGTGCCAGCTCACCATTCAGCGGGAGGATTCGACGTATCACCGGGGAGCTGTTTTTT.

This clone was picked up a small number of times. Possible read error: a much larger clone is one base away. This chain connects TRBV2 to TRBJ2-3, with TRBD1 as a possible D gene (6 bases). CDR3 length: 14 residues. Germline V CDR1 and CDR2: SNHLY, FYNNEI. V was clipped by 6 bases and J by 5 bases, with 15 bases between them. As DNA, the CDR3 is TGTGCCAGCAGCGGGTTCAGGGGAGAAGATACGCAGTATTTT. Translating gives CASSGFRGEDTQYF.

Ten or more counts support this clone. The chain recombines TRBV10-3 with TRBJ1-5; 9 positions match TRBD1. Per germline, CDR1 ENHRY and CDR2 SYGVKD. Losses at the gene ends were 5 bases for V and 4 bases for J; bases not matched to a gene: 6. CDR3 length: 15 residues. The CDR3 region has the DNA TGTGCCATCAGTAGGACAGGGGAGGATAATCAGCCCCAGCATTTT. As protein: CAISRTGEDNQPQHF.

CDR3 DNA sequence: TGCGCCAGCAGCTTAGGGCAGGGGCGAGATAATGGCTACACCTTC. It yields the protein CASSLGQGRDNGYTF. This chain joins TRBV5-1 and TRBJ1-2; the D gene is possibly TRBD1 (6 bases). The V gene lost 2 bases and the J gene lost 6 bases, with 17 bases spanning the gap. Germline CDR1 and CDR2: SGHRS and YFSETQ. CDR3 length: 15 residues.